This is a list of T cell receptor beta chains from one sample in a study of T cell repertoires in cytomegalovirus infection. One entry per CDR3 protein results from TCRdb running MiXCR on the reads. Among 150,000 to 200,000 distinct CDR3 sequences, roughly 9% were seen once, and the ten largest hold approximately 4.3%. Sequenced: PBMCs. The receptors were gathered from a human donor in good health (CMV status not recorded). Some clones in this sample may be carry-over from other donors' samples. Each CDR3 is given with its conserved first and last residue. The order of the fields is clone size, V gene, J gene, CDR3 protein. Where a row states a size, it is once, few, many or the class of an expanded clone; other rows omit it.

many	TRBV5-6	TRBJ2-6	CASRLYGAGANVLTF
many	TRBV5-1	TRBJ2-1	CASSTGLAGFDEQFF
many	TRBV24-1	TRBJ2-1	CATSDASGGVGNEQFF
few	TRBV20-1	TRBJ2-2	CSARAGSGGLNTGELFF
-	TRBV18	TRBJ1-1	CASTPSTGLMNTEAFF
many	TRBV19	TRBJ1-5	CASSNPPPGQVNQPQHF
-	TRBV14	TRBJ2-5	CASSRTGTALTQYF
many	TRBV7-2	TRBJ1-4	CASSADRGRGEKLFF
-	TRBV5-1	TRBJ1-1	CASSLSTTRAAEAFF
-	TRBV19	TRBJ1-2	CASSIKTGNYGYTF
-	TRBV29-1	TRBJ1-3	CSVGSGGNTIYF
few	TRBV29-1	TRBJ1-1	CSVLWANTEAFF
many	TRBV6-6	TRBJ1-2	CASIKQGADGYTF
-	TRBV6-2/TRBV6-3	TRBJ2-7	CASSYGIWKEQYF
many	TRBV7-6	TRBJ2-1	CASSLAETYNEQFF
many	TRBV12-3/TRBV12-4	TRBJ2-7	CASSLAPGLAGGPSYEQYF
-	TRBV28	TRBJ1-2	CASSLSEGYTF
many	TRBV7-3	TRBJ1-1	CATPETNRGGGTEAFF
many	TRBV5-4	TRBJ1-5	CASSDRREANQPQHF
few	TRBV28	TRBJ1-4	CASHYGTGNEKLFF
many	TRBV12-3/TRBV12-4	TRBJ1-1	CASSHSDGGGVGVNTEAFF
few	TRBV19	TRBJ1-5	CASNRWGAQPQHF
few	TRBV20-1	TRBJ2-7	CSARGGAYEQYF
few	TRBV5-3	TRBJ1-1	CASSFMTEAFF
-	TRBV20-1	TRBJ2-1	CSASHGQGSDNEQFF
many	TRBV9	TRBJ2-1	CASSVGLAVNEQFF
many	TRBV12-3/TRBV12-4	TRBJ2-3	CASSPIRLWDTQYF
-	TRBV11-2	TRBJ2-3	CASSRGTSGRNADTQYF
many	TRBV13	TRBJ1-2	CASSINADRAIYGYTF
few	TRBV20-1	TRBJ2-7	CSARRMSSSYEQYF